Each of the 8 T cell receptor beta chains below was sequenced from the same sample in a study of blood T cell repertoires in COVID-19. This table comes from immunoSEQ multiplex PCR, and its TCRdb copy is limited to in-frame clones, with some not included. Of 150,000 to 200,000 clones in the sample, roughly 82% are singletons; the top ten hold around 5.5%. Material for sequencing was PBMCs or T cells enriched from blood (not recorded which). The receptors come from a woman aged 55-70 years with acute COVID-19.

The rearrangement uses TRBV3-1 (or the pseudogene TRBV3-2) and TRBJ1-1, with 7 bases that match TRBD1. The CDR3 length is 13 residues. CDR1 LGHDT and CDR2 YNNKEL come from the germline V gene (reference sequence). The V gene end was trimmed by 1 base and the J gene end by 6 bases; junction bases not matched to a gene: 2. CDR3 in amino acids: CASSQVDRAEAFF. DNA for the CDR3: TGTGCCAGCAGCCAAGTCGACAGGGCTGAAGCTTTCTTT.

The chain has TRBV10-3 and TRBJ2-3; TRBD2 matches 8 bases. CDR1 ENHRY and CDR2 SYGVKD come from the germline V gene. The CDR3 loop spans 17 amino acids. Unmatched junction bases numbered 8, after V lost 3 bases and J lost 0 bases. Here the CDR3 reads CAISDSESGGSTDTQYF. For the CDR3, the DNA is TGTGCCATCAGTGATTCAGAAAGCGGGGGAAGCACAGATACGCAGTATTTT.

The chain carries TRBV6-2 or TRBV6-3 and TRBJ2-7; 7 bases are a match to TRBD2. Trimming removed 4 bases from V and 3 bases from J; junction bases left unmatched: 12. CDR1 is MNHEY, CDR2 SVGEGT, per germline. CDR3 length equals 16 residues. CDR3 nucleotide sequence: TGTGCCAGCAGTTTACCTTTGCCGGGACTAATCTACGAGCAGTACTTC. It is translated as CASSLPLPGLIYEQYF.

This chain connects TRBV27 to TRBJ1-6; the match to TRBD1 covers 7 bases. This CDR3 is built from 21 residues. With V trimmed by 3 bases and J by 0 bases, 17 bases remained unmatched. CDR1 and CDR2 from the germline V gene are MNHEY and SMNVEV (reference sequence). This CDR3 is CASSFPKTGLILSSYNSPLHF. The DNA for the CDR3 is TGTGCCAGCAGTTTCCCCAAGACAGGGCTCATACTCAGCTCCTATAATTCACCCCTCCACTTT.

In regard to this clone: Other DNA variants within this sample encode the same CDR3. The rearrangement uses TRBV24-1 and TRBJ1-5; TRBD1 agrees at 7 bases. There are 13 residues in the CDR3. Germline values: CDR1 KGHDR, CDR2 SFDVKD. Trimming at V came to 5 bases and at J to 5 bases, leaving 2 bases not matched to a gene. The CDR3 here is CATSGQGDQPQHF. The CDR3 DNA sequence: TGTGCCACCAGTGGTCAGGGGGATCAGCCCCAGCATTTT.

The genes are TRBV5-4 and TRBJ1-5; 8 bases align to TRBD1. The germline V gene encodes CDR1 SGHNT and CDR2 YYREEE (reference sequence). This CDR3 spans 15 amino acids. V lost 4 bases to trimming and J lost 2 bases; unmatched junction nucleotides: 5. The CDR3 sequence: CASSLDRGGNQPQHF. The DNA for the CDR3 is TGTGCCAGCAGCCTAGACAGGGGTGGCAATCAGCCCCAGCATTTT.

The chain is built from TRBV6-1 and TRBJ1-2; 8 positions agree with TRBD1. The J segment lost 4 bases and the V segment lost 4 bases, leaving 11 bases of the junction unmatched. Germline loops: CDR1 MNHNS, CDR2 SASEGT. CDR3 length: 16 residues. In DNA form, the CDR3 reads TGTGCCAGCAGTGGTACACAGGGGGGGGTGTTCTATGGCTACACCTTC. It specifies CASSGTQGGVFYGYTF.

This sequence joins TRBV6-2 or TRBV6-3 and TRBJ2-1; 7 bases agree with TRBD1. The CDR3 runs 14 residues. The germline CDR1 and CDR2 sequences are MNHEY and SVGEGT. The J segment lost 12 bases and the V segment lost 5 bases, leaving 13 bases of the junction unmatched. CDR3 nucleotides: TGTGCCAGCAGTATCTACAGGGGCCCCAAGTCGCAGTTCTTC. Protein: CASSIYRGPKSQFF.